This is a list of T cell receptor beta chains from one sample in a study of radiation and T cells in renal cell carcinoma. Profiled with immunoSEQ multiplex PCR; TCRdb holds only in-frame clones, not every one. The data contain approximately 79,000 clones, 82% of them singletons. The sequencing here drew on blood, taken from a patient whose treatment included radiotherapy and nephrectomy. The receptors originated from a man aged 55 to 70 with renal cell carcinoma. The CDR3 runs from the conserved cysteine through the conserved F or W. Expanded clones get a size class; other rows say once, few or many, or leave the size out.

v_call: TRBV6-1
clone_size: NA
j_call: TRBJ2-7
cdr3_aa: CASSLASVYEQYF

v_call: TRBV29-1
clone_size: NA
j_call: TRBJ1-2
cdr3_aa: CSVRIRSNGYTF

v_call: TRBV5-1
clone_size: NA
j_call: TRBJ2-2
cdr3_aa: CASSSRQGRNGELFF

v_call: TRBV19
clone_size: NA
j_call: TRBJ1-1
cdr3_aa: CASSIGRGLGTEAFF

v_call: TRBV19
clone_size: NA
j_call: TRBJ1-1
cdr3_aa: CASSVTGANTEAFF

v_call: TRBV30
clone_size: few
j_call: TRBJ1-3
cdr3_aa: CAWRSQGFGNTIYF

v_call: TRBV19
clone_size: NA
j_call: TRBJ2-5
cdr3_aa: CASSARIWETQYF

v_call: TRBV19
clone_size: few
j_call: TRBJ2-7
cdr3_aa: CASSTPGLAYEQYF

v_call: TRBV6-1
clone_size: once
j_call: TRBJ1-4
cdr3_aa: CASSELNRGSNEKLFF

v_call: TRBV18
clone_size: NA
j_call: TRBJ2-3
cdr3_aa: CASSPRGTSGGSTDTQYF

v_call: TRBV5-6
clone_size: NA
j_call: TRBJ2-7
cdr3_aa: CASSPRGQGMVNYEQYF

v_call: TRBV28
clone_size: NA
j_call: TRBJ2-4
cdr3_aa: CASSLRVERDGPKNIQYF

v_call: TRBV5-1
clone_size: NA
j_call: TRBJ2-1
cdr3_aa: CASSPFRTGSLGEQFF

v_call: TRBV5-1
clone_size: once
j_call: TRBJ2-5
cdr3_aa: CASSLAVGVETQYF

v_call: TRBV27
clone_size: NA
j_call: TRBJ1-2
cdr3_aa: CASSLRTGGGYTF

v_call: TRBV5-5
clone_size: NA
j_call: TRBJ1-3
cdr3_aa: CASRWGQGSGNTIYF

v_call: TRBV7-9
clone_size: NA
j_call: TRBJ2-5
cdr3_aa: CASSLVRLMRETQYF

v_call: TRBV7-2
clone_size: NA
j_call: TRBJ1-3
cdr3_aa: CASSLVAVGGQGLYF

v_call: TRBV11-1
clone_size: NA
j_call: TRBJ2-6
cdr3_aa: CASSWTGSGANVLTF

v_call: TRBV19
clone_size: once
j_call: TRBJ2-1
cdr3_aa: CASSIAGVEFF

v_call: TRBV19
clone_size: NA
j_call: TRBJ1-5
cdr3_aa: CASSIEHYSNQPQHF

v_call: TRBV25-1
clone_size: few
j_call: TRBJ2-7
cdr3_aa: CASSELDTPKIAYEQYF

v_call: TRBV15
clone_size: NA
j_call: TRBJ1-5
cdr3_aa: CATSRDPGDQPQHF

v_call: TRBV10-3
clone_size: NA
j_call: NA
cdr3_aa: CAISDRQHEQYF

v_call: TRBV29-1
clone_size: NA
j_call: TRBJ2-2
cdr3_aa: CSVGRDPNTGELFF

v_call: TRBV19
clone_size: NA
j_call: TRBJ2-1
cdr3_aa: CASGSGKSSYNEQFF

v_call: TRBV30
clone_size: NA
j_call: TRBJ1-2
cdr3_aa: CAWSAYDIGDHGYTF

v_call: TRBV30
clone_size: NA
j_call: TRBJ2-3
cdr3_aa: CAWSGEQTDTGDTQYF

v_call: TRBV21-1
clone_size: NA
j_call: TRBJ2-1
cdr3_aa: CASSKLSGTSGRKEDNEQFF

v_call: TRBV4-1
clone_size: NA
j_call: TRBJ2-7
cdr3_aa: CASSQGQQNYEQYF

v_call: TRBV19
clone_size: NA
j_call: TRBJ2-1
cdr3_aa: CASSIGTSGRAYNEQFF

v_call: TRBV29-1
clone_size: few
j_call: TRBJ1-1
cdr3_aa: CSVEVRVRREAFF

v_call: TRBV7-9
clone_size: NA
j_call: TRBJ2-1
cdr3_aa: CAGQTGGAPNEQFF

v_call: TRBV7-8
clone_size: NA
j_call: TRBJ2-1
cdr3_aa: CASSPGGDGDNEQFF